This T cell receptor beta chain was observed in a study of CD4 and CD8 cells across lung adenocarcinoma regions. Germline V lookup: CDR1 SGHTA, CDR2 FQGNSA. CDR3 length: 14 amino acids. Trimming removed 6 bases from V and 8 bases from J, with 19 bases in between. TCRdb reanalysed the PCR reads using MiXCR and keeps one entry per CDR3 protein. The sample includes about 7,300 distinct CDR3 sequences, 45% seen only once; the top ten take around 95%. The sequenced sample consisted of CD8+ T cells from the center of a lung tumor. The chain employs TRBV7-2 and TRBJ1-2; D uncertain. The sequence was collected from a male donor with lung adenocarcinoma. The CD4 and CD8 labels of this study may be unreliable. CDR3 sequence (DNA): TGTGCCAGCAGGGAGGACGGATTGAGTTGGGGCTACACCTTC. Residues: CASREDGLSWGYTF.